Listed below are T cell receptor beta chains from one sample, sequenced in a study of shared clonotypes between healthy human individuals. Using immunoSEQ multiplex PCR, the repertoire was profiled, and TCRdb retains in-frame clones only, with some absent. The table shows 700,000 to 950,000 clones, with 90% to 97% occurring only once. Sequencing was performed on naive CD8+ T cells sorted from blood. All receptors derive from a man aged 30 to 39 in good health. Both conserved end residues are part of each CDR3. The D gene is left open where the match is weak. Some rows mark clone size as missing; the rest say once, few, many or name a class of expanded clone.

>TRBV25-1|few|TRBD1|TRBJ2-7
TGTGCCAGCAGTGCCGGGACAGGGGCGTACGAGCAGTACTTC
CASSAGTGAYEQYF
>TRBV20-1|NA|NA|TRBJ2-4
TGCAGTGCCCGGACGGAAAACATTCAGTACTTC
CSARTENIQYF
>TRBV11-3|NA|TRBD2|TRBJ2-7
TGTGCCAGCAGTCCATTGGGAGGCGGGAGTCCTCCTGGAGAGCAGTACTTC
CASSPLGGGSPPGEQYF
>TRBV7-9|NA|TRBD1|TRBJ2-1
TGTGCCAGCAGCTTGACAGGGGCGGTGAATGAGCAGTTCTTC
CASSLTGAVNEQFF
>TRBV4-1|NA|NA|TRBJ1-5
TGCGCCAGCAGCCAAGAGGTGGGAAGCAATCAGCCCCAGCATTTT
CASSQEVGSNQPQHF
>TRBV11-2|NA|NA|TRBJ2-7
TGTGCCAGCAGCTTAGATCTGTTTGACTCCTACGAGCAGTACTTC
CASSLDLFDSYEQYF
>TRBV7-6|NA|NA|TRBJ2-5
TGTGCCAGCAGACAACAAGGGCCGGAGACCCAGTACTTC
CASRQQGPETQYF
>TRBV7-9|NA|NA|TRBJ1-5
TGTGCCAGCAGCGAGACTGGGTATCAGCCCCAGCATTTT
CASSETGYQPQHF
>TRBV27|NA|TRBD2|TRBJ2-5
TGTGCCAGCATGGACGGGAGGGAGACCCAGTACTTC
CASMDGRETQYF
>TRBV6-6|NA|NA|TRBJ2-1
TGTGCCAGCAGTTACTCCCCCATGGGACCCTACAATGAGCAGTTCTTC
CASSYSPMGPYNEQFF
>TRBV19|NA|NA|TRBJ2-7
TGTGCCAGTAGTATGGTGCAGGGATCCTACGAGCAGTACTTC
CASSMVQGSYEQYF
>TRBV9|NA|NA|TRBJ2-7
TGTGCCAGCAGCGTAGAAGGGGGGACATCTTCCTACGAGCAGTACTTC
CASSVEGGTSSYEQYF
>TRBV6-1|NA|TRBD1|TRBJ2-5
TGTGCCAGCAAGGGGGCTGCCTACACGGCCCAGTACTTC
CASKGAAYTAQYF
>TRBV28|NA|NA|TRBJ2-7
TGTGCCAGCAGTTTTACAGGGGGGGGAGAGCAGTACTTC
CASSFTGGGEQYF
>TRBV7-9|NA|NA|TRBJ1-2
TGTGCCAGCAGCTTAGAGGGGAGTGGCTACACCTTC
CASSLEGSGYTF
>TRBV11-1|NA|NA|TRBJ2-7
TGTGCCAGCAGCTTAACGAGGGAGCAAAGGACCTACGAGCAGTACTTC
CASSLTREQRTYEQYF
>TRBV9|NA|NA|TRBJ2-1
TGTGCCAGCAGCGTAGACGACGGGATCAATGAGCAGTTCTTC
CASSVDDGINEQFF
>TRBV5-5|NA|TRBD1|TRBJ1-5
TGTGCCAGCAGCTTGAACAGGGGAGAGAATCAGCCCCAGCATTTT
CASSLNRGENQPQHF
>TRBV2|NA|NA|TRBJ2-2
TGTGCCAGCAACTCAGAAATCAACCCTCTCACCGGGGAGCTGTTTTTT
CASNSEINPLTGELFF
>TRBV27|NA|TRBD2|TRBJ2-2
TGTGCCAGCAGTTCGAGGACTAGCGGGACCGGGGAGCTGTTTTTT
CASSSRTSGTGELFF
>TRBV11-2|NA|TRBD2|TRBJ2-3
TGTGCCAGCAGCTTAGGGAGCGGGGGAGCAGATACGCAGTATTTT
CASSLGSGGADTQYF
>TRBV4-1|NA|TRBD2|TRBJ2-7
TGCGCCAGCAGCCAAGTAGCGGGTTCCTACGAGCAGTACTTC
CASSQVAGSYEQYF
>TRBV28|once|TRBD2|TRBJ2-7
TGTGCCAGCAGTTTACTAGCGGGAGGTATCAACGAGCAGTACTTC
CASSLLAGGINEQYF
>TRBV7-6|NA|TRBD2|TRBJ2-1
TGTGCCAGCAGCTTAGTGGTAGCGGGCTCCTACAATGAGCAGTTCTTC
CASSLVVAGSYNEQFF
>TRBV25-1|NA|TRBD1|TRBJ2-7
TGTGCCAGCAGTGACGGACAGGGTAACGAGCAGTACTTC
CASSDGQGNEQYF
>TRBV13|NA|NA|TRBJ2-1
TGTGCCAGCAGCCCAGGACTTAATTACAATGAGCAGTTCTTC
CASSPGLNYNEQFF
>TRBV7-8|NA|NA|TRBJ2-4
TGTGCCAGCAGCAAGATATCGGGACAAGCCAAAAACATTCAGTACTTC
CASSKISGQAKNIQYF
>TRBV27|NA|NA|TRBJ1-5
TGTGCCAGCCGGGGGAAGGATGCGGATCAGCCCCAGCATTTT
CASRGKDADQPQHF
>TRBV27|NA|NA|TRBJ2-3
TGTGCCACAGCCCCAACGGCCAGTTTAACAGATACGCAGTATTTT
CATAPTASLTDTQYF
>TRBV6-1|NA|TRBD1|TRBJ2-7
TGTGCCAGCAGTTTGGACAGGGGTAACTCCTACGAGCAGTACTTC
CASSLDRGNSYEQYF
>TRBV4-2|NA|TRBD1|TRBJ1-1
TGTGCCAGCAGCCAAGGGGTTGCGGAGACAGGGTATGCGAACACTGAAGCTTTCTTT
CASSQGVAETGYANTEAFF
>TRBV6-5|NA|NA|TRBJ2-1
TGTGCCAGCAGCCAATCCAATGAGCAGTTCTTC
CASSQSNEQFF
>TRBV9|NA|TRBD1|TRBJ1-4
TGTGCCAGCAGCGTAGCGGGGACAGGTAATGAAAAACTGTTTTTT
CASSVAGTGNEKLFF
>TRBV28|NA|TRBD2|TRBJ2-1
TGTGCCAGCATTGCCCGGCGGCTAGCGGGTTACAATGAGCAGTTCTTC
CASIARRLAGYNEQFF
>TRBV7-9|NA|NA|TRBJ2-5
TGTGCCAGCAGCTCGGAGACAGCGCAAGAGACCCAGTACTTC
CASSSETAQETQYF
>TRBV6-6|NA|NA|TRBJ1-2
TGTGCCAGCAGCCCTTGGGTCGGGCCTAACTATGGCTACACCTTC
CASSPWVGPNYGYTF
>TRBV9|NA|TRBD2|TRBJ2-5
TGTGCCAGCAGCGTAGCAACCGGGGGGGCAGAGACCCAGTACTTC
CASSVATGGAETQYF
>TRBV29-1|once|NA|TRBJ2-2
TGCAGCGCCGACAGAGAGAACACCGGGGAGCTGTTTTTT
CSADRENTGELFF
>TRBV18|NA|TRBD2|TRBJ2-7
TGTGCCAGCTCCCTCCGGGGGGATTCCTACGAGCAGTACTTC
CASSLRGDSYEQYF
>TRBV5-6|NA|TRBD1|TRBJ2-7
TGTGCCAGCAGCTTGGGACAACGGGACAGGGGGTTCTACGAGCAGTACTTC
CASSLGQRDRGFYEQYF
>TRBV7-9|NA|NA|TRBJ2-2
TGTGCCAGCGTCTCCCGGGATGCGATCACCGGGGAGCTGTTTTTT
CASVSRDAITGELFF
>TRBV7-9|NA|TRBD2|TRBJ2-1
TGTGCCAGCACGAGTCGCGGGAGTGGTGACAATGAGCAGTTCTTC
CASTSRGSGDNEQFF
>TRBV6-5|NA|NA|TRBJ1-1
TGTGCCAGCATCGGAGAGAGGACTGAAGCTTTCTTT
CASIGERTEAFF
>TRBV27|NA|NA|TRBJ2-1
TGTGCCAGCAGACTAGCCGGCTACAATGAGCAGTTCTTC
CASRLAGYNEQFF
>TRBV29-1|NA|NA|TRBJ1-1
TGCAGCGTTGAAGGGATCCAGACGAAAGCAGCTTTCTTT
CSVEGIQTKAAFF
>TRBV7-6|NA|NA|TRBJ1-1
TGTGCCAGCAGCTTAGCTTCGGGGTTAGGGATGAACACTGAAGCTTTCTTT
CASSLASGLGMNTEAFF
>TRBV5-1|NA|TRBD2|TRBJ2-3
TGCGCCAGCAGCTTGCTCAAAGGGACTAGCGGGACTAGCACAGATACGCAGTATTTT
CASSLLKGTSGTSTDTQYF
>TRBV18|NA|NA|TRBJ2-7
TGTGCCAGCTCCCCGACAGAGAACTACGAGCAGTACTTC
CASSPTENYEQYF
>TRBV7-9|NA|TRBD1|TRBJ2-7
TGTGCCAGCAGCTCACGGACAGGACCTAAATTTGTCTACGAGCAGTACTTC
CASSSRTGPKFVYEQYF
>TRBV2|NA|TRBD1|TRBJ1-4
TGTGCCATCCCGGATACAACAGGGGGAAATGAAAAACTGTTTTTT
CAIPDTTGGNEKLFF
>TRBV7-9|NA|NA|TRBJ2-5
TGTGCCAGCAGCCCGCTACCGGGGAGTGAGGGAGAGACCCAGTACTTC
CASSPLPGSEGETQYF
>TRBV15|NA|NA|TRBJ2-7
TGTGCCACCAGCAGAGATGGGAAGTGGAACGAGCAGTACTTC
CATSRDGKWNEQYF